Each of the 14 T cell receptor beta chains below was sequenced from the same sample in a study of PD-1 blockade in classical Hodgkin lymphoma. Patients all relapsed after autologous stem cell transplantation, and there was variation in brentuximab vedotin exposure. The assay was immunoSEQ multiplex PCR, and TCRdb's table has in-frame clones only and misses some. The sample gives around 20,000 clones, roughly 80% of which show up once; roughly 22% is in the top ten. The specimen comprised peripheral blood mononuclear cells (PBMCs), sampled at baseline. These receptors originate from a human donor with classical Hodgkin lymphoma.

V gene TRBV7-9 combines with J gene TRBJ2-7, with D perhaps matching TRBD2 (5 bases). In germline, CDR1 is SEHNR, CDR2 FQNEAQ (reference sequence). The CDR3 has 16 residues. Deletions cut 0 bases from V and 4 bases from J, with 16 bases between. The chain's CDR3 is CASSLASTTRGYEQYF. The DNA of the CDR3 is TGTGCCAGCAGCTTAGCGTCAACTACCCGAGGGTACGAGCAGTACTTC.

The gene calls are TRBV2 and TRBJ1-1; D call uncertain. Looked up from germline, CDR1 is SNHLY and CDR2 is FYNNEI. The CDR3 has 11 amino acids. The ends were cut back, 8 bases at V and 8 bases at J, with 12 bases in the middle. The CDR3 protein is CASLLGREAFF. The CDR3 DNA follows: TGTGCCAGCCTCCTGGGCCGAGAAGCTTTCTTT.

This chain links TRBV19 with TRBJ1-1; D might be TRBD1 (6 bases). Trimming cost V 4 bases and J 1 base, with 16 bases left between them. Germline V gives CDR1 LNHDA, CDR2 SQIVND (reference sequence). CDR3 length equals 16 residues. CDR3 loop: CASSKTGELTNTEAFF. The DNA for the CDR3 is TGTGCCAGTAGTAAGACAGGAGAACTAACGAACACTGAAGCTTTCTTT.

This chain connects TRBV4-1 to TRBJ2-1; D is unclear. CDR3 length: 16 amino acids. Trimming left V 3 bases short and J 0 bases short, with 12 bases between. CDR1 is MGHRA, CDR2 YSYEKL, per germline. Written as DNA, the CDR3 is TGCGCCAGCAGCCAGGTAGACCTAATCTCCTACAATGAGCAGTTCTTC. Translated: CASSQVDLISYNEQFF.

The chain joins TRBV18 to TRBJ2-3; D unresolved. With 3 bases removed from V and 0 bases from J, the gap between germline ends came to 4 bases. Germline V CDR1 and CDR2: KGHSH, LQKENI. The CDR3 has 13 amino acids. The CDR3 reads CASSPDSTDTQYF. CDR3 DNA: TGTGCCAGCTCACCCGACAGCACAGATACGCAGTATTTT.

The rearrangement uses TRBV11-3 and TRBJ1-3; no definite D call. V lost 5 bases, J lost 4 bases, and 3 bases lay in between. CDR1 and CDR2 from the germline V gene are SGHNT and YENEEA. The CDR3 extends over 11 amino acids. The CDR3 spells CASSLGNTIYF. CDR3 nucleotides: TGTGCCAGCAGCCTAGGAAACACCATATATTTT.

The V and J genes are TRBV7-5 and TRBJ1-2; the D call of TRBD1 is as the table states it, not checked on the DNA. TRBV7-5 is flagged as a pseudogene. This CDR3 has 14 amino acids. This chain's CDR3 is CVRSFYRINYGYTF. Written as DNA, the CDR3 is TGTGTCAGAAGCTTCTACAGGATCAACTATGGCTACACCTTC.

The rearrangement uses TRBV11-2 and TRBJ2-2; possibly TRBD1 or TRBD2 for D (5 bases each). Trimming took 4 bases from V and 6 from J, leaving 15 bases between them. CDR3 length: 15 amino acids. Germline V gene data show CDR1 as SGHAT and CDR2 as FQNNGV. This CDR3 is CASSSGARGAGELFF. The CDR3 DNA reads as TGTGCCAGCAGCTCCGGGGCGCGTGGTGCCGGGGAGCTGTTTTTT.

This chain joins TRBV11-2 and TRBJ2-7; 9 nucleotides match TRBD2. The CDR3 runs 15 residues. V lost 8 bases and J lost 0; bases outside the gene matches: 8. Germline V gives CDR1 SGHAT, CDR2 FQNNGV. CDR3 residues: CASEPLAGRSYEQYF. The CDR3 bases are TGTGCCAGCGAACCACTAGCGGGTCGCTCCTACGAGCAGTACTTC.

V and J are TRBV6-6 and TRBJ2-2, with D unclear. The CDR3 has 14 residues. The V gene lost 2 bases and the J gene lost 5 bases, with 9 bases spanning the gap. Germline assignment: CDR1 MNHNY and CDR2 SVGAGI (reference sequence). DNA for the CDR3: TGTGCCAGCAGTTACCTGTGGAAGACCGGGGAGCTGTTTTTT. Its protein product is CASSYLWKTGELFF.

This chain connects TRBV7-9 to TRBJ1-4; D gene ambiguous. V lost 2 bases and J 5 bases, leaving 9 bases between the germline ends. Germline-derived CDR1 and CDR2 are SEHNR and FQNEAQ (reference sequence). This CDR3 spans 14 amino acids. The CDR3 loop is CASSLRQSNEKLFF. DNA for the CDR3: TGTGCCAGCAGCTTAAGGCAGTCAAATGAAAAACTGTTTTTT.

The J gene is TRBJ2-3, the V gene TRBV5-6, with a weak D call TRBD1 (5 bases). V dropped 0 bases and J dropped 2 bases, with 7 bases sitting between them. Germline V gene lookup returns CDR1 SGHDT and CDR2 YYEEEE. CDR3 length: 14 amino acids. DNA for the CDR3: TGTGCCAGCAGCTTGGACAGGATCACAGATACGCAGTATTTT. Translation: CASSLDRITDTQYF.

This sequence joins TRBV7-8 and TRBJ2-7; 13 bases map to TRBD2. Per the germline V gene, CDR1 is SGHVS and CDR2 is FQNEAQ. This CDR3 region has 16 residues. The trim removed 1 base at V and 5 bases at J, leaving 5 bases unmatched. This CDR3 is CASSLGTSGGAHEQYF. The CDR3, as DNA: TGTGCCAGCAGCTTAGGAACTAGCGGGGGGGCCCACGAGCAGTACTTC.

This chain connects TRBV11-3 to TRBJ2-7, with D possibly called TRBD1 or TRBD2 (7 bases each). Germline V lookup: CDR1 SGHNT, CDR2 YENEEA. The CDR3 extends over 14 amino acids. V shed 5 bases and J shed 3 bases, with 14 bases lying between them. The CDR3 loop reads CASSPGGDYYEQYF. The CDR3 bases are TGTGCCAGCAGCCCAGGGGGGGACTACTACGAGCAGTACTTC.